A single count supports the clone carrying this T cell receptor (beta chain). Its cognate antigen is unknown. The protocol was immunoSEQ multiplex PCR, while the TCRdb copy is restricted to in-frame clones and leaves out a portion. The table has approximately 1.5 million clones, approximately 98.5% seen once. The sample comes from a study of shared clonotypes between healthy human individuals. Findings of the study overall: Memory subsets generally showed smaller estimated richness than naive subsets did.

Trimming cost V 5 bases and J 10 bases, with 15 bases left between them. The CDR3 loop spans 13 amino acids. CDR1 is MNHEY, CDR2 SMNVEV, per germline (reference sequence). Sequencing was performed on naive CD4+ T cells sorted from blood. Subset defined: CD45RA+ positively selected. V is TRBV27 and J is TRBJ1-5; D is uncertain. This TCR was recovered from a man younger than 40 in good health. The CDR3 nucleotides read TGTGCCAGCAGTCCCGCCCCCTGGGTACCCCAGCATTTT. It is translated as CASSPAPWVPQHF.